These 4 T cell receptor beta chains share one sample of origin, sequenced in a study of blood T cell repertoires in COVID-19. Sequenced by immunoSEQ multiplex PCR; TCRdb stores in-frame clones only, minus some. Of about 170,000 clones listed, approximately 85% are singletons. The sequenced material came from peripheral blood. Receptors originate from a woman older than 75 with COVID-19, enrolled during active disease.

This chain links TRBV7-3 with TRBJ1-1, with 9 bases matching TRBD1. The CDR3 length is 15 residues. Germline lookup yields CDR1 SGHTA and CDR2 FQGTGA. V was pared by 5 bases and J by 5 bases, with 9 bases of the junction left unmatched. The CDR3 coding sequence is TGTGCCAGCAGCGCGTCGGGACAGGGAGTTACTGAAGCTTTCTTT. This sequence encodes CASSASGQGVTEAFF.

J is TRBJ2-2 and V is TRBV10-2; a possible D gene is TRBD2 (5 bases). This CDR3 is 14 amino acids long. Deletions cut 6 bases from V and 6 bases from J, with 14 bases between. Germline lookup yields CDR1 WSHSY and CDR2 SAAADI. The CDR3 protein is CASRDVAIPGELFF. The CDR3 nucleotides read TGCGCCAGCAGAGACGTAGCGATCCCCGGGGAGCTGTTTTTT.

V and J are TRBV18 and TRBJ2-7; TRBD1 is a possible D gene (6 bases). CDR3 size: 15 residues. In germline, CDR1 is KGHSH, CDR2 LQKENI. V lost 2 bases and J lost 6, with 17 bases in between. Here the CDR3 DNA reads TGTGCCAGCTCACCAGGGGGTGCAGGGGTGTTCGAGCAGTACTTC. It is translated as CASSPGGAGVFEQYF.

This clone was counted a single time. The chain carries TRBV7-2 and TRBJ1-2; 8 bases are a match to TRBD1. This CDR3 contains 17 residues. V trimming: 4 bases; J trimming: 5 bases; junction bases outside the gene matches: 15. Germline V lookup: CDR1 SGHTA, CDR2 FQGNSA. CDR3 coding DNA: TGTGCCAGCAGCTGGGGGACAGGTCGTGGGAGTGGGTATGGCTACACCTTC. This encodes CASSWGTGRGSGYGYTF.